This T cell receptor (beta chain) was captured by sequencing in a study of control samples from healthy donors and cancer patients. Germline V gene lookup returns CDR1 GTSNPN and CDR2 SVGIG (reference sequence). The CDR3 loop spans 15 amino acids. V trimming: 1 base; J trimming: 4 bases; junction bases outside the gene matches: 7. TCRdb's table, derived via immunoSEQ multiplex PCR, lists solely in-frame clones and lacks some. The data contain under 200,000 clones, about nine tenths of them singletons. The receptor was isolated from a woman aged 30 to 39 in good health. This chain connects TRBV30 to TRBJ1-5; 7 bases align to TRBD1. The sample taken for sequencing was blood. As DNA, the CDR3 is TGTGCCTGGAGTGAGGGTAGGGGGCTTAATCAGCCCCAGCATTTT. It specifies CAWSEGRGLNQPQHF.